This record looks at one T cell receptor (beta chain) sequence and its context. The antigen is undetermined. The TCR library protocol was used to attach unique molecular identifiers. These identifiers were attached to individual cDNA molecules. Each CDR3 protein gets one entry after TCRdb re-called the 5' RACE reads with MiXCR. The sample lists fewer than 35,000 distinct CDR3 sequences; about 5% were seen once. Germline CDR1 SGHKS, CDR2 YYEKEE (reference sequence). The CDR3 has 15 amino acids. The V end lost 3 bases, the J end lost 2 bases, and 13 bases lay between the germline ends. These data come from a study of early T cells in non-severe SARS-CoV-2 infection. At the level of the study: Chains from this unsorted whole-blood bulk RNA could not be paired.

General study results and limits: A preference for anti-spike CD8 responses marked VDJdb matching, which missed private and CD4 specificities.

This sequence originates from an adult who was a healthcare worker with PCR-confirmed SARS-CoV-2 infection or an uninfected control (not recorded which). The rearrangement joins TRBV5-5 to TRBJ2-3; perhaps D is TRBD1 or TRBD2 (6 bases each). Material: whole blood. CDR3 sequence: CASSYGGGPTDTQYF. CDR3 in DNA: TGTGCCAGCAGCTACGGAGGGGGACCCACAGATACGCAGTATTTT.